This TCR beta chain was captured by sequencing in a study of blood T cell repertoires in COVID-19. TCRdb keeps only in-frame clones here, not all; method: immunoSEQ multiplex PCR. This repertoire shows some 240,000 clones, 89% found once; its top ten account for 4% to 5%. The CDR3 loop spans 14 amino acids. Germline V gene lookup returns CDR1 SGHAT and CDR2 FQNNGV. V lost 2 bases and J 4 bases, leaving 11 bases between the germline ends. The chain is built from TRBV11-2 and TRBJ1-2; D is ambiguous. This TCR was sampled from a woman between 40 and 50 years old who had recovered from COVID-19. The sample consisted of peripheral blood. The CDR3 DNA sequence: TGTGCCAGCAGCTTAAGTGGGCTATTCTATGGCTACACCTTC. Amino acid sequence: CASSLSGLFYGYTF.